This entry describes one T cell receptor beta chain. What it binds is unknown. The V and J ends lost 3 bases and 0 bases respectively, with 8 bases between them. Per germline, CDR1 SGHAT and CDR2 FQNNGV. CDR3 length: 14 amino acids. This specimen belongs to a study of T cell responses to AZD1222 COVID-19 vaccine. The method was immunoSEQ multiplex PCR; TCRdb's version includes in-frame clones alone and lacks a portion of them. The repertoire holds 85,000 to 130,000 clones, with 75% to 90% as singletons. Points from the study as a whole: No repertoire was sampled before or during the peak T cell response, only after it.

This sequence was found in an adult in good health. The sequencing used peripheral blood, collected on day 0 of AZD1222 vaccination. The chain joins TRBV11-2 to TRBJ1-1; possibly TRBD1 for D (5 bases). CDR3 amino acids: CASSFDSMNTEAFF. The DNA of the CDR3 is TGTGCCAGCAGCTTTGACAGCATGAACACTGAAGCTTTCTTT.